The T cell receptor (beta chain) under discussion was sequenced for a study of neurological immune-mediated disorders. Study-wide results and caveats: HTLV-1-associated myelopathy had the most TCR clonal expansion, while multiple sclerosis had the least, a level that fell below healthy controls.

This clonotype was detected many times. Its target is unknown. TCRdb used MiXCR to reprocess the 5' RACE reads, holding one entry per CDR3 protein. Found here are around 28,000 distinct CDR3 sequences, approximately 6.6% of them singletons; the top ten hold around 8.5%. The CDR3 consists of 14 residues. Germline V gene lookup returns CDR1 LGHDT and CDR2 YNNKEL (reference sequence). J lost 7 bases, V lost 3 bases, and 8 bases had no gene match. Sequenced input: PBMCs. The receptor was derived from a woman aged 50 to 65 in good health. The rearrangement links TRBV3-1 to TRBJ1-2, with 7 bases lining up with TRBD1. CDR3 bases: TGTGCCAGCAGCCAGGCTGGAAGGGGGCCTGGCTACACCTTC. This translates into CASSQAGRGPGYTF. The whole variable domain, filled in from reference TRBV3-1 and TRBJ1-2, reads DTAVSQTPKYLVTQMGNDKSIKCEQNLGHDTMYWYKQDSKKFLKIMFSYNNKELIINETVPNRFSPKSPDKAHLNLHINSLELGDSAVYFCASSQAGRGPGYTFGSGTRLTVV.